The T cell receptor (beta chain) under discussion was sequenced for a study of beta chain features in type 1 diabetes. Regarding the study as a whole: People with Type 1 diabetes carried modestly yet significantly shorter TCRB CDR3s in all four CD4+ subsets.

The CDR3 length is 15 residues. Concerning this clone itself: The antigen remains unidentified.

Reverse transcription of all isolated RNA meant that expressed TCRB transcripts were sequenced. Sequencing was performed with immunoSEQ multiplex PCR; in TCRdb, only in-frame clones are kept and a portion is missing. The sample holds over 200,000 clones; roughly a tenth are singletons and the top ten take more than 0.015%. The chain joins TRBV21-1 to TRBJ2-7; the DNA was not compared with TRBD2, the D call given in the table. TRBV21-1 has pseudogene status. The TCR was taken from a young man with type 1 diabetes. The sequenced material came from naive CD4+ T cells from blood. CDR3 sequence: CASSLRERPSYEQYF. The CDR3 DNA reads TGTGCCAGCAGTTTGAGGGAGAGACCTAGCTACGAGCAGTACTTC.